This T cell receptor (beta chain) was identified during a study of blood T cell repertoires in COVID-19. Data came from immunoSEQ multiplex PCR; TCRdb stores just in-frame clones and leaves some out. The table has about 35,000 clones, roughly four fifths seen once. Per germline, CDR1 LNHDA and CDR2 SQIVND (reference sequence). With 5 bases removed from V and 0 bases from J, the gap between germline ends came to 13 bases. This CDR3 comprises 15 residues. V usage is TRBV19 and J usage is TRBJ1-2, with D possibly being TRBD1 (6 bases). The sample was peripheral blood. This TCR was sampled from a man at least 80 years old with active or convalescent COVID-19. The CDR3 region has the DNA TGTGCCAGTAGTGCCCGGACAGAGCCTAACTATGGCTACACCTTC. Amino acids: CASSARTEPNYGYTF.